A selection of T cell receptor beta chains follows, all from one sample in a study of T cells in Graves' hyperthyroidism and ophthalmopathy. TCRdb ran MiXCR on the multiplex PCR reads and lists one entry per CDR3 protein. Of 550,000 to 650,000 distinct CDR3 sequences detected, 13% to 15% appear once; the ten largest clones hold approximately 15%. The specimen sequenced was blood. These receptors originate from a woman aged 40 to 55 with Graves' hyperthyroidism. Both conserved end residues are part of each CDR3. D genes are given only for firm matches. The listing skips clone size in some rows; elsewhere it reads once, few, many or a size class.

D	V	J	size	DNA	CDR3
.	TRBV3-1	TRBJ2-2	many	TGTGCCAGCAGCCAAGATTGGGGTAACACCGGGGAGCTGTTTTTT	CASSQDWGNTGELFF
.	TRBV11-2	TRBJ2-7	many	TGTGCCAGCAGCAACGACGAGCAGTACTTC	CASSNDEQYF
TRBD2	TRBV20-1	TRBJ2-7	many	TGCAGGGGGGTTAGCGGGACACCCTACGAGCAGTACTTC	CRGVSGTPYEQYF
TRBD2	TRBV7-9	TRBJ2-5	.	TGTGCCAGTCTGGGAGGGGATGGGGAGACCCAGTACTTC	CASLGGDGETQYF
TRBD2	TRBV3-1	TRBJ2-1	many	TGTGCCAGCAGCCAAGATGGGACTAGCGAGCAGTTCTTC	CASSQDGTSEQFF
TRBD1	TRBV3-1	TRBJ1-6	few	TGTGCCAGCAGCCAAAAGGGGGCCCTGGCGGGTAATTCACCCCTCCACTTT	CASSQKGALAGNSPLHF
.	TRBV6-1	TRBJ1-6	few	TGTGCCAGCTCCCCTGCCGACAATTCACCCCTCCACTTT	CASSPADNSPLHF
TRBD1	TRBV3-1	TRBJ2-2	many	TGTGCCAGCAGCGCCCCAGGACAGGGGAACACCGGGGAGCTGTTTTTT	CASSAPGQGNTGELFF
.	TRBV7-3	TRBJ2-7	.	TGTGCCAGCAGCTTAAGTAGGGCAGGCCTCCACGAGCAGTACTTC	CASSLSRAGLHEQYF
.	TRBV27	TRBJ2-3	many	TGTGCCAGCAGCAGAGGGGATACGCAGTATTTT	CASSRGDTQYF
.	TRBV19	TRBJ2-4	.	TGTGCCAGTAGTAGCGCATTAGCCAAAAACATTCAGTACTTC	CASSSALAKNIQYF
.	TRBV5-1	TRBJ1-4	few	TGCGCCAGCAGCTTGGAGGGGGGAAAACTGTTTTTT	CASSLEGGKLFF
.	TRBV14	TRBJ2-7	.	TGTGCCAGCAGTCAAAACCACCTCTACGAGCAGTACTTC	CASSQNHLYEQYF
.	TRBV12-3/TRBV12-4	TRBJ1-2	few	TGTGCCAGCAGTTTAGCCCGACGGGGTGGCTACACCTTC	CASSLARRGGYTF
TRBD1	TRBV18	TRBJ1-5	few	TGTGCCAGCTCAATTACAGGGGGCGATAGCAATCAGCCCCAGCATTTT	CASSITGGDSNQPQHF
.	TRBV2	TRBJ2-5	many	TGTGCCAGCAGTGAAACCAGGCCCGGGGAGACCCAGTACTTC	CASSETRPGETQYF
TRBD2	TRBV3-1	TRBJ2-1	.	TGTGCCAGCAGCACTCGACTAGCGAGCACTCCCTACAATGAGCAGTTCTTC	CASSTRLASTPYNEQFF
.	TRBV3-1	TRBJ2-4	many	TGTGCCAGCAGCCGAACGAGCGGTGCCGACGTAAACATTCAGTACTTC	CASSRTSGADVNIQYF
.	TRBV12-3/TRBV12-4	TRBJ2-1	many	TGTGCCAGCAGTTTGTACGGGACCCGCTCCTACAATGAGCAGTTCTTC	CASSLYGTRSYNEQFF
TRBD1	TRBV6-5	TRBJ2-3	few	TGTGCCAGCAGTTACCTGACAGGGGGCCGGGCAGATACGCAGTATTTT	CASSYLTGGRADTQYF
TRBD2	TRBV7-4	TRBJ2-1	.	TGTGCCAGCAGCCCCCCGTCGGCGGGAGTGAACAATGAGCAGTTCTTC	CASSPPSAGVNNEQFF
.	TRBV29-1	TRBJ2-7	many	TGCAGCGCTGCCGGGAGTTACGAGCAGTACTTC	CSAAGSYEQYF
.	TRBV7-3	TRBJ2-1	many	TGTGCCAGCAGCTCCACCCATCTAAGCTCCTACAATGAGCAGTTCTTC	CASSSTHLSSYNEQFF
TRBD1	TRBV19	TRBJ1-2	.	TGTGCCAGTAGTGCCGACAGGGGAACCCATGGCTACACCTTC	CASSADRGTHGYTF
TRBD2	TRBV3-1	TRBJ2-3	.	TGTGCCAGCAGCCCTCTAGCGGGATCAGATACGCAGTATTTT	CASSPLAGSDTQYF
TRBD2	TRBV20-1	TRBJ2-1	many	TGCAGTGCTAGTAGGCTAGCGGCGGTCAATGAGCAGTTCTTC	CSASRLAAVNEQFF
.	TRBV5-4	TRBJ2-1	.	TGTGCCAGCAGCCGAGCTATAACCTACAATGAGCAGTTCTTC	CASSRAITYNEQFF
TRBD1	TRBV28	TRBJ2-7	many	TGTGCCAGTACAGGGGGATTGACCTACGAGCAGTACTTC	CASTGGLTYEQYF
.	TRBV3-1	TRBJ2-3	many	TGTGCCAGCAGCCACAAACGGGACAAAGGCACAGATACGCAGTATTTT	CASSHKRDKGTDTQYF
.	TRBV7-9	TRBJ2-7	few	TGTGCCAGCAGCGGGTTGCGCTACGAGCAGTACTTC	CASSGLRYEQYF
.	TRBV12-3/TRBV12-4	TRBJ2-7	many	TGTGCCAGCAGTTTTGACTGGAAGATTTACGAGCAGTACTTC	CASSFDWKIYEQYF
.	TRBV13	TRBJ2-5	many	TGTGCCAGCAGCTCCGGGGTTTTGGAGACCCAGTACTTC	CASSSGVLETQYF
.	TRBV6-5	TRBJ1-2	many	TGTGCCAGCAGTTACTCACCTGTGACCGTTAACTATGGCTACACCTTC	CASSYSPVTVNYGYTF
.	TRBV12-3/TRBV12-4	TRBJ1-2	.	TGTGCCAGCACCCGAGAGGGGCAGGTGGCCTATGGCTACACCTTC	CASTREGQVAYGYTF
TRBD2	TRBV20-1	TRBJ2-1	.	TGCAGTGCCCCGATAGCGGGAGGGCTGAACGAGCAGTTCTTC	CSAPIAGGLNEQFF
.	TRBV2	TRBJ1-4	many	TGTGCCAGCAGTGTCTCCGCAACTAATGAAAAACTGTTTTTT	CASSVSATNEKLFF